This TCR beta chain was observed in a study of blood T cells in healthy people across ages. Study context: Per two T cells, template switching captured roughly one barcoded beta molecule.

Through a sample-barcoded 5' primer and a J-beta primer mix, a second PCR was run for roughly 6 to 11 cycles. TCRdb processed the 5' RACE reads anew with MiXCR; each CDR3 protein has one entry. This table has fewer than 800,000 distinct CDR3 sequences, more than 20% appearing once. Total RNA, at least 5 micrograms per sample, was extracted from PBMCs. Whole-study results and caveats: Observed TCR beta diversity showed a strong correlation with the percentage of naive T cells as measured by flow cytometry.

Germline lookup yields CDR1 SGDLS and CDR2 YYNGEE. V was shortened by 3 bases and J by 7 bases, with 8 bases between the two germline ends. This CDR3 contains 12 residues. On this clonotype itself: Its antigen is unidentified.

These sequences were also reported in another study, on T cells of mothers and their children.

This chain connects TRBV9 to TRBJ2-1; maybe TRBD2 (5 bases). The source of this sequence is a boy aged 5-17 years in good health. Sequencing input: blood. The CDR3 coding sequence is TGTGCCAGCAGCGGGCGCGGGAATGAGCAGTTCTTC. Translation: CASSGRGNEQFF.